The 26 T cell receptor beta chains below all came from one sample that was sequenced in a study of T cells in Graves' hyperthyroidism and ophthalmopathy. RNA transcripts yielded amplified TCR beta CDR3 regions. The study used the HTBI primer set for a first-round RT-PCR of the TCR CDR3. TCRdb ran MiXCR on the multiplex PCR reads and lists one entry per CDR3 protein. The sample includes 500,000 to 700,000 distinct CDR3 sequences, roughly a sixth of them seen just once. Specimen: blood. All receptors derive from a woman between 18 and 29 years old with Graves' hyperthyroidism.

This clonotype turned up a few times. This sequence joins TRBV15 and TRBJ1-5; no definite D call. Germline CDR1 LNHNV, CDR2 YYDKDF (reference sequence). Trimming took off 0 bases at V and 0 bases at J, with 6 bases between the two ends. The CDR3 covers 15 residues. Here the CDR3 DNA reads TGTGCCACCAGCAGAGACAGAAATAGCAATCAGCCCCAGCATTTT. Protein: CATSRDRNSNQPQHF.

This clonotype was counted at least ten times. In nucleotides, the CDR3 is TGTGCCAGCAGCTTAGCCCTGAGCACAGATACGCAGTATTTT. Protein sequence: CASSLALSTDTQYF. This chain connects TRBV7-2 to TRBJ2-3; the D is unclear. In germline, CDR1 is SGHTA, CDR2 FQGNSA. CDR3 size: 14 residues. Trimming took off 0 bases at V and 0 bases at J, with 4 bases between the two ends.

This clonotype has more than one count but fewer than ten. This chain uses TRBV9 with TRBJ2-5, with D tentatively TRBD2 (6 bases). Per germline, CDR1 SGDLS and CDR2 YYNGEE. The CDR3 consists of 14 residues. Between the trimmed V and J ends, which lost 1 base and 5 bases, there was a span of 12 bases. The CDR3 protein is CASSVSLAGETQYF. The DNA of the CDR3 is TGTGCCAGCAGCGTATCACTAGCTGGGGAGACCCAGTACTTC.

This clonotype has ten or more counts. The CDR3 region has the DNA TGTGCCAGCAGCCAGCCGGGACTAGCGGGAGGGTCCTACAATGAGCAGTTCTTC. This translates into CASSQPGLAGGSYNEQFF. The chain joins TRBV3-1 to TRBJ2-1; 16 bases agree with TRBD2. Losses at the gene ends were 3 bases for V and 1 base for J; bases not matched to a gene: 3. This CDR3 comprises 18 residues. Germline values: CDR1 LGHDT, CDR2 YNNKEL (reference sequence).

This clonotype was seen only a few times. The chain couples TRBV6-5 to TRBJ1-1; D may be TRBD1 (5 bases). This CDR3 has 15 residues. Trimming shortened V by 2 bases and J by 3 bases, and 13 bases separated the two germline ends. The V gene's germline CDR1 is MNHEY and CDR2 SVGAGI. This CDR3 is CASSYLSGRHTEAFF. CDR3 bases: TGTGCCAGCAGTTACCTTTCGGGGCGGCACACTGAAGCTTTCTTT.

The gene calls are TRBV2 and TRBJ2-5; no clear D. The germline CDR1 and CDR2 sequences are SNHLY and FYNNEI. V was shortened by 2 bases and J by 1 base, with 5 bases between the two germline ends. The CDR3 consists of 13 residues. The CDR3 reads CASSENFQETQYF. DNA for the CDR3: TGTGCCAGCAGTGAAAACTTCCAAGAGACCCAGTACTTC.

V gene TRBV3-1 combines with J gene TRBJ2-7; D perhaps matches TRBD1 (6 bases). From germline, CDR1 is LGHDT and CDR2 YNNKEL (reference sequence). The CDR3 consists of 18 residues. V was shortened by 0 bases and J by 8 bases, with 26 bases between the two germline ends. The CDR3 DNA follows: TGTGCCAGCAGCCAAGATCGGGGTACAGGGACACGCTCGGGGAAGCAGTACTTC. Translating gives CASSQDRGTGTRSGKQYF.

This clonotype has ten or more counts. The chain links TRBV20-1 to TRBJ2-7; the D is unclear. The CDR3 runs 14 residues. Germline CDR1 and CDR2: DFQATT and SNEGSKA (reference sequence). With 0 bases removed from V and 1 base from J, the gap between germline ends came to 10 bases. The CDR3 bases are TGCAGTGCTAGAGACCAAGGCCGTTCCTACGAGCAGTACTTC. As protein: CSARDQGRSYEQYF.

This clonotype was seen many times. The chain employs TRBV7-8 and TRBJ1-5, with 7 nucleotides matching TRBD1. Trimming cost V 5 bases and J 6 bases; bases outside gene matches: 13. CDR1 and CDR2 (germline): SGHVS, FQNEAQ. The CDR3 has 16 residues. DNA of the CDR3: TGTGCCAGCAGCCAAAGGACAGGACGAGTAGCTCAGCCCCAGCATTTT. It yields the protein CASSQRTGRVAQPQHF.

The chain combines TRBV20-1 with TRBJ2-2; perhaps TRBD2 as D (5 bases). V dropped 0 bases and J dropped 7 bases, with 12 bases sitting between them. The CDR3 extends over 14 amino acids. Looked up from germline, CDR1 is DFQATT and CDR2 is SNEGSKA (reference sequence). The CDR3, as DNA: TGCAGTGCTAGAGATGGGCTAGCAATCGGGGAGCTGTTTTTT. Translation gives CSARDGLAIGELFF.

V is TRBV7-9 and J is TRBJ2-3; 7 bases agree with TRBD1. CDR1 is SEHNR and CDR2 is FQNEAQ in the germline V gene (reference sequence). J was trimmed by 4 bases and V by 5 bases; bases with no gene match: 15. The CDR3 is 17 residues long. CDR3 amino acids: CASSSSRQGIRSDTQYF. The CDR3 bases are TGTGCCAGCAGCAGCTCCCGACAGGGAATAAGGTCAGATACGCAGTATTTT.

A single count supports this clonotype. The CDR3 does not end in the conserved phenylalanine or tryptophan, so this is likely a read error. The gene calls are TRBV5-1 and TRBJ1-1; no reliable D call. The germline V and J ends were trimmed by 5 bases and 1 base, with 12 bases remaining between them. The germline gives CDR1 SGHRS, CDR2 YFSETQ. The CDR3 consists of 14 residues. CDR3 coding DNA: TGCGCCAGCAGGGGAGGTGTCTCGAACACTGAAGCTTTCTCT. The encoded protein is CASRGGVSNTEAFS.

The chain recombines TRBV6-9 with TRBJ1-1, with D unresolved. CDR1 and CDR2 (germline): MNHGY, SVAAGI. The ends were cut back, 8 bases at V and 3 bases at J, with 10 bases in the middle. There are 12 residues in the CDR3. CDR3 nucleotide sequence: TGTGCCAGCGGGGAGGCCGACACTGAAGCTTTCTTT. Amino acid sequence: CASGEADTEAFF.

This clonotype was seen more than once but under ten times. The genes are TRBV15 and TRBJ1-1; 7 bases are a match to TRBD1. The CDR3 is 15 residues long. Germline trimming cut 0 bases from V and 1 base from J; bases unmatched to any gene: 2. The germline V gene has CDR1 LNHNV and CDR2 YYDKDF (reference sequence). CDR3 sequence (DNA): TGTGCCACCAGCAGAGATCGACAGGGGAACACTGAAGCTTTCTTT. Translating it yields CATSRDRQGNTEAFF.

The J gene is TRBJ1-4, the V gene TRBV20-1; TRBD1 is a possible D gene (5 bases). Germline V CDR1 and CDR2: DFQATT, SNEGSKA (reference sequence). Trimming cost V 2 bases and J 3 bases, with 10 bases left between them. The CDR3 extends over 14 amino acids. CDR3 protein: CSARSGGSNEKLFF. Written as DNA, the CDR3 is TGCAGTGCTAGATCGGGGGGTTCTAATGAAAAACTGTTTTTT.

Ten or more counts support this clonotype. CDR3 residues: CATRLGLAGCIRLNYEQYF. The CDR3 region has the DNA TGTGCCACCAGACTCGGACTAGCGGGATGCATTAGACTGAACTACGAGCAGTACTTC. This chain connects TRBV24-1 to TRBJ2-7, with 12 bases identical to TRBD2. The V gene end was trimmed by 7 bases and the J gene end by 3 bases; junction bases not matched to a gene: 18. The CDR3 consists of 19 residues. Germline loops: CDR1 KGHDR, CDR2 SFDVKD.

There are many counts of this clonotype. The V call is TRBV3-1, the J call TRBJ2-1; D call uncertain. This CDR3 region has 15 residues. From germline, CDR1 is LGHDT and CDR2 YNNKEL (reference sequence). V was shortened by 3 bases and J by 3 bases, with 12 bases between the two germline ends. The CDR3 region is CASSQGSGYYNEQFF. CDR3 nucleotide sequence: TGTGCCAGCAGCCAGGGCAGTGGGTACTACAATGAGCAGTTCTTC.

This clonotype appeared many times. The chain combines TRBV10-3 with TRBJ2-7, with 7 positions matching TRBD2. With V trimmed by 4 bases and J by 3 bases, 9 bases remained unmatched. The germline CDR1 and CDR2 sequences are ENHRY and SYGVKD. This CDR3 region has 15 residues. The CDR3 DNA follows: TGTGCCATCAGTGGGGGGGGAGTACCGTACTACGAGCAGTACTTC. This codes for CAISGGGVPYYEQYF.

This clonotype came up a few times. V and J are TRBV9 and TRBJ2-1, with 7 bases lining up with TRBD2. This CDR3 contains 15 residues. Germline-derived CDR1 and CDR2 are SGDLS and YYNGEE. V trimming: 0 bases; J trimming: 0 bases; junction bases outside the gene matches: 0. DNA for the CDR3: TGTGCCAGCAGCGTAGGGACTAGCTCCTACAATGAGCAGTTCTTC. Translated: CASSVGTSSYNEQFF.

This clonotype was seen at least ten times. The V call is TRBV11-2, the J call TRBJ2-5; 8 bases are a match to TRBD1. This CDR3 region has 13 residues. With 6 bases clipped from V and 4 bases from J, the junction kept 4 bases outside the gene matches. Germline V gives CDR1 SGHAT, CDR2 FQNNGV. The CDR3 bases are TGTGCCAGCAGATTCACAGGGGGAGAGACCCAGTACTTC. It translates to CASRFTGGETQYF.

This clonotype was counted ten times or more. The rearrangement links TRBV27 to TRBJ2-7; D possibly matches TRBD1 or TRBD2 (5 bases each). The CDR3 spans 14 residues. The V gene lost 2 bases and the J gene lost 2 bases, with 10 bases spanning the gap. Germline lookup yields CDR1 MNHEY and CDR2 SMNVEV (reference sequence). This CDR3 reads CASSLQGPTYEQYF. In nucleotides, the CDR3 is TGTGCCAGCAGTTTACAGGGACCCACCTACGAGCAGTACTTC.

CDR3 bases: TGTGCCAGCAGCTATACTGGGACTATCTACGAGCAGTACTTC. Its protein product is CASSYTGTIYEQYF. This chain uses TRBV5-6 with TRBJ2-7; 7 positions match TRBD2. There are 14 residues in the CDR3. CDR1 and CDR2 (germline): SGHDT, YYEEEE. The V segment lost 3 bases and the J segment 3 bases; nucleotides outside the gene matches: 6.

The J gene is TRBJ2-3, the V gene TRBV14; 9 bases match TRBD2. The germline gives CDR1 SGHDN, CDR2 FVKESK. The J segment lost 5 bases and the V segment lost 4 bases, leaving 7 bases of the junction unmatched. The CDR3 runs to 15 residues. Written as DNA, the CDR3 is TGTGCCAGCAGCCTGACTAGCGGCCGAATAGATACGCAGTATTTT. Protein: CASSLTSGRIDTQYF.

This clonotype came up a few times. The rearrangement joins TRBV19 to TRBJ2-7; maybe TRBD1 (6 bases). The CDR3 has 14 residues. The V gene lost 4 bases and the J gene lost 3 bases, with 13 bases spanning the gap. Germline V gene lookup returns CDR1 LNHDA and CDR2 SQIVND (reference sequence). The CDR3 loop is CASSNQGSGYEQYF. CDR3 nucleotide sequence: TGTGCCAGTAGTAATCAGGGGTCCGGCTACGAGCAGTACTTC.

This clonotype was found a few times. The V and J genes are TRBV20-1 and TRBJ2-5; D ambiguous. Germline assignment: CDR1 DFQATT and CDR2 SNEGSKA (reference sequence). The ends were cut back, 5 bases at V and 5 bases at J, with 9 bases in the middle. This CDR3 contains 11 residues. The CDR3 DNA is TGCAGTGCTCCGGAAGGGGAGACCCAGTACTTC. Translation gives CSAPEGETQYF.

The gene calls are TRBV20-1 and TRBJ2-1; unclear D gene. CDR1 DFQATT and CDR2 SNEGSKA come from the germline V gene (reference sequence). The CDR3 sequence is 12 residues long. Trimming took off 3 bases at V and 5 bases at J, with 8 bases between the two ends. The CDR3 spells CSASRANNEQFF. CDR3 coding DNA: TGCAGTGCTAGTAGGGCCAACAATGAGCAGTTCTTC.